The 12 T cell receptor beta chains in this list originate from one sample, sequenced in a study of blood T cell repertoires in COVID-19. Sequencing used immunoSEQ multiplex PCR; TCRdb keeps in-frame clones, though not all of them. Of 300,000 to 350,000 clones listed, around 87% were seen once; the top ten hold 4% to 5.5%. The sequenced material came from PBMCs or T cells enriched from blood (not recorded which). These receptors all come from a woman aged 18-29 years with acute COVID-19.

This chain links TRBV19 with TRBJ2-5; 10 nucleotides line up with TRBD2. The CDR3 has 15 residues. Germline assignment: CDR1 LNHDA and CDR2 SQIVND (reference sequence). Trimming cost V 6 bases and J 4 bases; bases outside gene matches: 8. The DNA of the CDR3 is TGTGCCAGTAGCCCCATAGCGGGAGGTTCAGAGACCCAGTACTTC. As protein: CASSPIAGGSETQYF.

This clone has a single count. This chain links TRBV7-8 with TRBJ2-2; 7 bases are shared with TRBD1. The CDR3 consists of 15 residues. The ends lost 1 base at V and 4 bases at J; junction bases unmatched: 3. CDR1 is SGHVS, CDR2 FQNEAQ, per germline. CDR3: CASSLERGLTGELFF. The DNA for the CDR3 is TGTGCCAGCAGCTTAGAAAGGGGGCTCACCGGGGAGCTGTTTTTT.

The genes are TRBV5-6 and TRBJ1-3, with a possible D match to TRBD1 (5 bases). Germline-derived CDR1 and CDR2 are SGHDT and YYEEEE. This CDR3 is built from 16 residues. The V and J ends lost 4 bases and 1 base respectively, with 15 bases between them. The CDR3 region is CASSPFGGGSGNTIYF. The CDR3 coding sequence is TGTGCCAGCAGCCCATTCGGCGGGGGTTCTGGAAACACCATATATTTT.

The chain carries TRBV6-1 and TRBJ2-1; TRBD2 aligns across 10 bases. CDR1 is MNHNS, CDR2 SASEGT, per germline. CDR3 size: 15 residues. The ends lost 2 bases at V and 4 bases at J; junction bases unmatched: 2. As DNA, the CDR3 is TGTGCCAGCAGTGAATTTAGCGGGGGGTACAATGAGCAGTTCTTC. Translated, it gives CASSEFSGGYNEQFF.

This chain connects TRBV3-1 (or the pseudogene TRBV3-2) to TRBJ2-1; the match to TRBD2 covers 11 bases. The CDR3 contains 15 residues. The V gene end was trimmed by 6 bases and the J gene end by 3 bases; junction bases not matched to a gene: 4. Per germline, CDR1 LGHDT and CDR2 YNNKEL (reference sequence). CDR3 residues: CASSPTSGSYNEQFF. DNA of the CDR3: TGTGCCAGCAGTCCCACTAGCGGGAGCTACAATGAGCAGTTCTTC.

The chain has TRBV5-1 and TRBJ2-1; 8 bases match TRBD2. The CDR3 is 15 amino acids. Germline CDR1 SGHRS, CDR2 YFSETQ. The J segment lost 8 bases and the V segment lost 0 bases, leaving 7 bases of the junction unmatched. The CDR3: CASSLAGGRIYEQFF. In DNA, the CDR3 is TGCGCCAGCAGCTTGGCGGGAGGGCGAATCTATGAGCAGTTCTTC.

This rearrangement joins TRBV27 to TRBJ2-2, with 11 positions matching TRBD2. This CDR3 comprises 17 residues. The V segment lost 3 bases and the J segment 1 base; nucleotides outside the gene matches: 4. Germline lookup yields CDR1 MNHEY and CDR2 SMNVEV (reference sequence). The CDR3 spells CASSLSGTSGNTGELFF. The DNA for the CDR3 is TGTGCCAGCAGTTTGTCCGGGACTAGCGGGAACACCGGGGAGCTGTTTTTT.

CDR3: CASSSGDRGRHEKLFF. For the CDR3, the DNA is TGTGCCAGCAGTTCAGGGGACAGGGGGCGCCATGAAAAACTGTTTTTT. V and J are TRBV3-1 (or the pseudogene TRBV3-2) and TRBJ1-4; 12 nucleotides agree with TRBD1. This CDR3 has 16 residues. Trimming at V came to 6 bases and at J to 6 bases, leaving 8 bases not matched to a gene. Germline V gene lookup returns CDR1 LGHDT and CDR2 YNNKEL (reference sequence).

The chain joins TRBV27 to TRBJ2-4; possible D gene TRBD1, 6 bases. Germline CDR1 reads MNHEY; CDR2 reads SMNVEV (reference sequence). Trimming removed 5 bases at V and 5 bases at J, with 10 bases between. The CDR3 is 13 residues long. CDR3 sequence reads: CASSGRTENIQYF. The CDR3 nucleotides are TGTGCCAGCAGTGGCAGGACAGAAAACATTCAGTACTTC.

CDR3: CASSIGGSYNEQFF. The CDR3 DNA sequence: TGTGCCAGCAGTATCGGTGGCTCCTACAATGAGCAGTTCTTC. This rearrangement joins TRBV2 to TRBJ2-1; D remains unclear. The CDR3 has 14 amino acids. The germline CDR1 and CDR2 sequences are SNHLY and FYNNEI. Trimming cost V 5 bases and J 0 bases, with 8 bases left between them.

The chain uses TRBV19 and TRBJ1-5; 8 bases align to TRBD1. In germline, CDR1 is LNHDA, CDR2 SQIVND (reference sequence). There are 15 residues in the CDR3. V shed 6 bases and J 7 bases; nucleotides not matched to a gene: 11. Here the CDR3 reads CASRTTGDLHQPQHF. Written as DNA, the CDR3 is TGTGCCAGTAGGACGACAGGGGACTTGCACCAGCCCCAGCATTTT. Using reference TRBV19 and TRBJ1-5 for the parts outside the CDR3, the full variable domain is DGGITQSPKYLFRKEGQNVTLSCEQNLNHDAMYWYRQDPGQGLRLIYYSQIVNDFQKGDIAEGYSVSREKKESFPLTVTSAQKNPTAFYLCASRTTGDLHQPQHFGDGTRLSIL.

This chain uses TRBV12-5 with TRBJ2-1; D might be TRBD2 (5 bases). This CDR3 has 16 amino acids. V gave up 0 bases and J gave up 5 bases, with 14 bases separating them. The germline V gene has CDR1 LGHNT and CDR2 FRNRAP. The chain's CDR3 is CASGLVLGLINNEQFF. In DNA form, the CDR3 reads TGTGCTAGTGGTTTGGTACTAGGTCTTATAAACAATGAGCAGTTCTTC. The variable domain in full, completed from reference TRBV12-5 and TRBJ2-1, reads DARVTQTPRHKVTEMGQEVTMRCQPILGHNTVFWYRQTMMQGLELLAYFRNRAPLDDSGMPKDRFSAEMPDATLATLKIQPSEPRDSAVYFCASGLVLGLINNEQFFGPGTRLTVL.